These 20 T cell receptor beta chains originate from one sample sequenced in a study of graft-versus-host responses after intestinal transplantation (dated by TCRdb to the early 2020s). Library preparation employed the immunoSEQ multiplex PCR assay. TCRdb took this table from immuneACCESS and kept in-frame rearrangements with V and J called. Such tables lack part of the clones; where checked against another copy, unresolved V genes explain under half of the gap, and the rest is unexplained. The sample includes tens of thousands of clones, with around 93% observed a single time. The ten biggest clones cover approximately 1.1% of the sample. What the time point label conveys for this sample: cells obtained before transplantation from donor or recipient. These receptors have no identified antigens. Here the sequenced sample was unstimulated CD8+ T cells sorted from spleen or lymph node cells, taken before transplant. These receptors originate from a human donor who was the organ donor for an intestinal transplant.

The chain is built from TRBV30 and TRBJ2-7; maybe TRBD2 (5 bases). V lost 1 base and J lost 6, with 16 bases in between. This CDR3 contains 14 residues. The germline gives CDR1 GTSNPN, CDR2 SVGIG (reference sequence). DNA of the CDR3: TGTGCCTGGAGTGGACGTGGGAGCCGGGGCGAGCAGTACTTC. Protein: CAWSGRGSRGEQYF.

The CDR3 nucleotides read TGTGCCAGCAGTGACTCCGGGGCGAACACCGGGGAGCTGTTTTTT. Its protein product is CASSDSGANTGELFF. The chain carries TRBV6-4 and TRBJ2-2; tentatively, D is TRBD2 (5 bases). The CDR3 spans 15 residues. Trimming removed 0 bases from V and 0 bases from J, with 5 bases in between. Germline lookup yields CDR1 MRHNA and CDR2 SNTAGT.

The V gene is TRBV6-5, the J gene TRBJ2-7, with D possibly matching TRBD1 (5 bases). Germline V lookup: CDR1 MNHEY, CDR2 SVGAGI. The CDR3 is 14 residues long. Between the trimmed V and J ends, which lost 0 bases and 3 bases, there was a span of 9 bases. CDR3 region: CASSYSRGGYEQYF. The CDR3 bases are TGTGCCAGCAGTTACTCTAGGGGCGGCTACGAGCAGTACTTC.

This chain links TRBV4-1 with TRBJ2-7; 9 bases match TRBD1. This CDR3 contains 16 residues. Trimming took 3 bases from V and 1 from J; bases not matched to a gene: 7. CDR1 is MGHRA, CDR2 YSYEKL, per germline. The CDR3 region is CASSHLPGQGSYEQYF. Written as DNA, the CDR3 is TGCGCCAGCAGCCATCTACCGGGACAGGGATCCTACGAGCAGTACTTC.

The chain employs TRBV7-2 and TRBJ2-2; D call uncertain. Per germline, CDR1 SGHTA and CDR2 FQGNSA. V shed 2 bases and J shed 5 bases, with 12 bases lying between them. The CDR3 sequence is 15 residues long. The CDR3 nucleotides read TGTGCCAGCAGCTTACTAGGCCATAAGACCGGGGAGCTGTTTTTT. The encoded protein is CASSLLGHKTGELFF.

The rearrangement uses TRBV7-9 and TRBJ2-7, with D hard to call. The CDR3 covers 12 residues. Trimming removed 4 bases from V and 3 bases from J, with 7 bases in between. CDR1 and CDR2 (germline): SEHNR, FQNEAQ (reference sequence). CDR3 sequence: CASSSNSYEQYF. The CDR3, as DNA: TGTGCCAGCAGCTCAAACAGCTACGAGCAGTACTTC.

This chain connects TRBV27 to TRBJ1-4; no definite D call. This CDR3 region has 14 residues. V lost 6 bases and J lost 7, with 15 bases in between. Germline CDR1 and CDR2: MNHEY and SMNVEV (reference sequence). CDR3 coding DNA: TGTGCCAGCAGCCGGAGATCGTTGGGTGAAAAACTGTTTTTT. Protein: CASSRRSLGEKLFF.

The chain couples TRBV29-1 to TRBJ2-7; TRBD1 matches 9 bases. The CDR3 is made up of 16 amino acids. The J segment lost 3 bases and the V segment lost 4 bases, leaving 13 bases of the junction unmatched. Germline CDR1 SQVTM, CDR2 ANQGSEA. The CDR3 DNA reads as TGCAGCGTTGTCGCAAACTCCGGGACAGGGAGCTACGAGCAGTACTTC. Translated: CSVVANSGTGSYEQYF.

The chain combines TRBV5-1 with TRBJ1-2, with 7 bases fitting TRBD1. J gave up 0 bases and V 2 bases, and 4 bases lay outside the gene matches. Germline V gene sequence: CDR1 SGHRS, CDR2 YFSETQ. The CDR3 extends over 15 amino acids. CDR3 region: CASSLQGLANYGYTF. DNA for the CDR3: TGCGCCAGCAGCTTACAGGGGTTAGCTAACTATGGCTACACCTTC. The whole variable domain, filled in from reference TRBV5-1 and TRBJ1-2, reads KAGVTQTPRYLIKTRGQQVTLSCSPISGHRSVSWYQQTPGQGLQFLFEYFSETQRNKGNFPGRFSGRQFSNSRSEMNVSTLELGDSALYLCASSLQGLANYGYTFGSGTRLTVV.

DNA of the CDR3: TGTGCCAGCAGCCCTCTAGCGGGAATAGATGAGCAGTTCTTC. It specifies CASSPLAGIDEQFF. The V gene is TRBV5-6, the J gene TRBJ2-1, with 9 bases that match TRBD2. The CDR3 runs to 14 residues. Trimming took 4 bases from V and 8 from J; bases not matched to a gene: 7. Germline CDR1 and CDR2: SGHDT and YYEEEE.

The V and J genes are TRBV15 and TRBJ2-7; no reliable D call. Between the trimmed V and J ends, which lost 0 bases and 5 bases, there was a span of 14 bases. CDR3 size: 15 residues. CDR1 is LNHNV and CDR2 is YYDKDF in the germline V gene (reference sequence). CDR3 in amino acids: CATSRDGQLLDEQYF. In nucleotides, the CDR3 is TGTGCCACCAGCAGAGATGGGCAGCTTTTGGACGAGCAGTACTTC. The full variable domain, completed using reference TRBV15 and TRBJ2-7, is DAMVIQNPRYQVTQFGKPVTLSCSQTLNHNVMYWYQQKSSQAPKLLFHYYDKDFNNEADTPDNFQSRRPNTSFCFLDIRSPGLGDTAMYLCATSRDGQLLDEQYFGPGTRLTVT.

V and J are TRBV27 and TRBJ2-5, with 7 positions matching TRBD2. Germline loops: CDR1 MNHEY, CDR2 SMNVEV (reference sequence). The junction had 12 bases not matched to a gene; V was cut back by 6 bases and J by 5 bases. This CDR3 comprises 15 residues. For the CDR3, the DNA is TGTGCCAGCAGATCGGAAGTGGGGAGGGTTGAGACCCAGTACTTC. Protein: CASRSEVGRVETQYF.

V gene TRBV4-1 combines with J gene TRBJ2-7, with 8 bases fitting TRBD2. The V segment lost 5 bases and the J segment 0 bases; nucleotides outside the gene matches: 6. Germline values: CDR1 MGHRA, CDR2 YSYEKL. This CDR3 is built from 15 residues. CDR3 DNA sequence: TGCGCCAGCAGCGTGGGCGGGGGGCGCTCCTACGAGCAGTACTTC. This gives the protein CASSVGGGRSYEQYF.

The rearrangement links TRBV7-6 to TRBJ1-4; D remains ambiguous. Trimming removed 4 bases from V and 10 bases from J, with 13 bases in between. Germline values: CDR1 SGHVS, CDR2 FNYEAQ. The CDR3 is made up of 13 amino acids. In nucleotides, the CDR3 is TGTGCCAGCAGCTATGCGGGGTCGGGAAAACTGTTTTTT. Translation: CASSYAGSGKLFF. The entire variable domain, with the rest obtained from reference TRBV7-6 and TRBJ1-4, is as follows: GAGVSQSPRYKVTKRGQDVALRCDPISGHVSLYWYRQALGQGPEFLTYFNYEAQQDKSGLPNDRFSAERPEGSISTLTIQRTEQRDSAMYRCASSYAGSGKLFFGSGTQLSVL.

V is TRBV19 and J is TRBJ2-2; 10 nucleotides align to TRBD2. V shed 7 bases and J 6 bases; nucleotides not matched to a gene: 14. The CDR3 loop spans 17 amino acids. Germline assignment: CDR1 LNHDA and CDR2 SQIVND (reference sequence). The DNA for the CDR3 is TGTGCCAGTACCGCGGAACCGGGACTAGCGTACTCCGGGGAGCTGTTTTTT. Its protein product is CASTAEPGLAYSGELFF.

V and J are TRBV5-1 and TRBJ2-7; D might be TRBD2 (5 bases). The V end lost 4 bases, the J end lost 1 base, and 12 bases lay between the germline ends. The CDR3 runs to 14 residues. Germline CDR1 reads SGHRS; CDR2 reads YFSETQ. DNA of the CDR3: TGCGCCAGCAGCCTGCACGGAGGATCCTACGAGCAGTACTTC. Protein: CASSLHGGSYEQYF. Full variable domain (remainder filled in from reference TRBV5-1 and TRBJ2-7): KAGVTQTPRYLIKTRGQQVTLSCSPISGHRSVSWYQQTPGQGLQFLFEYFSETQRNKGNFPGRFSGRQFSNSRSEMNVSTLELGDSALYLCASSLHGGSYEQYFGPGTRLTVT.

The chain has TRBV6-4 and TRBJ2-3, with TRBD2 matching over 7 bases. V lost 3 bases, J lost 0 bases, and 3 bases stayed unmatched. The CDR3 has 15 amino acids. Germline V CDR1 and CDR2: MRHNA, SNTAGT. The CDR3 DNA follows: TGTGCCAGCAGTGAATCAGCGGGAAGCACAGATACGCAGTATTTT. It encodes CASSESAGSTDTQYF.

V gene TRBV14 combines with J gene TRBJ2-7; 8 bases match TRBD1. V shed 4 bases and J 9 bases; nucleotides not matched to a gene: 8. This CDR3 contains 13 residues. Germline values: CDR1 SGHDN, CDR2 FVKESK. The CDR3 here is CASSPTGASAQYF. CDR3 bases: TGTGCCAGCAGCCCGACAGGGGCTTCCGCGCAGTACTTC.

The chain couples TRBV27 to TRBJ1-5, with TRBD1 as a possible D gene (5 bases). Germline V gene lookup returns CDR1 MNHEY and CDR2 SMNVEV (reference sequence). There are 17 residues in the CDR3. V was shortened by 0 bases and J by 2 bases, with 14 bases between the two germline ends. The CDR3 DNA follows: TGTGCCAGCAGTTTATCAGTTCGGGGACTGGGCAATCAGCCCCAGCATTTT. Its protein product is CASSLSVRGLGNQPQHF.

The chain joins TRBV5-1 to TRBJ2-7; 10 nucleotides align to TRBD2. The CDR3 is 13 residues long. Losses at the gene ends were 4 bases for V and 5 bases for J; bases not matched to a gene: 3. The germline gives CDR1 SGHRS, CDR2 YFSETQ. CDR3 protein: CASSPAGGHEQYF. The CDR3 bases are TGCGCCAGCAGCCCAGCGGGGGGGCACGAGCAGTACTTC.